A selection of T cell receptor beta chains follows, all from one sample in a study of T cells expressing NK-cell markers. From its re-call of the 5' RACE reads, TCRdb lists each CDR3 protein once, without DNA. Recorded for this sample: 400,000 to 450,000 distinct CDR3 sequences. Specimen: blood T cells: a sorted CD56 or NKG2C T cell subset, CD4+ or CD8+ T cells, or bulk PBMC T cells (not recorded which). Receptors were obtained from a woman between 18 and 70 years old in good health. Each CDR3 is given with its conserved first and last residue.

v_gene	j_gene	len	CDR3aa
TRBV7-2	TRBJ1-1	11	CASSVRTEAFF
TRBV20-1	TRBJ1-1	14	CSARDPGMNTEAFF
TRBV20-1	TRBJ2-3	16	CSATYPSGGYTDTQYF
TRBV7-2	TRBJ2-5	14	CATSREARGETQYF
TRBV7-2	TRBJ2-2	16	CASSGGGGLNTGELFF
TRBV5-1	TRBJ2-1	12	CASSSGGGEQFF
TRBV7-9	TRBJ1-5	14	CASSLDRGVQPQHF
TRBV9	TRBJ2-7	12	CASSTWGDEQYF
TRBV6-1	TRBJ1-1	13	CASSELTGAEAFF
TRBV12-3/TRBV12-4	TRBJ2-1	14	CASTAGGGHNEQFF
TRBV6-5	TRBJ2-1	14	CASSYGLSIDEQFF
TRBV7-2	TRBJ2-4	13	CASTRSSENIQYF
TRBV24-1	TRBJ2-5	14	CATSRDRGQETQYF
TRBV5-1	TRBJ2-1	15	CASQERGGGYNEQFF
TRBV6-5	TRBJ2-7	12	CASSYVGGEQYF
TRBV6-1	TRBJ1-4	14	CASSHTRPDEKLFF
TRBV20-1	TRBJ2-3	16	CSADPGVAGETDTQYF
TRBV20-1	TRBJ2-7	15	CSARDLGGPSYEQYF
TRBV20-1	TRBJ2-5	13	CSARRGEEETQYF
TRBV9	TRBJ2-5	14	CASSVAQNTGTQYF
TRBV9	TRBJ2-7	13	CASSRDSYHEQYF
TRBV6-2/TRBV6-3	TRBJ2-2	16	CASRPVGLAGEWELFF
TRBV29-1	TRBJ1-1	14	CSVNRGGPNTEAFF
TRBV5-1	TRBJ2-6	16	CASSPGRVSGANVLTF
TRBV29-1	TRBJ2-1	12	CRPTGINGEQFF
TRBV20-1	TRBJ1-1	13	CSVPALGNTEAFF
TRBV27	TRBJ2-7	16	CASSPLRQGGSYEQYF
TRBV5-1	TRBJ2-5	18	CASSLLASGSEGQETQYF
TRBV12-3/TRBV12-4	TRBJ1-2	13	CASKVQGNYGYTF
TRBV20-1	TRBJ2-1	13	CSARDGASGKQFF
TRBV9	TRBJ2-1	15	CASSVAGTPSHEQFF
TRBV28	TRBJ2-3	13	CASTAIYTDTQYF
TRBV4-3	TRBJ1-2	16	CASSRTGGSPNHGYTF
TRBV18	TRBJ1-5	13	CASSPNSLEPQHF
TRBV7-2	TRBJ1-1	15	CASSLDLGNSAEAFF
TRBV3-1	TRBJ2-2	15	CASLPGQGSSGELVF
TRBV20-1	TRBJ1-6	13	CSAPSSYNSPLHF
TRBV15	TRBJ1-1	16	CATSRGTNLPLTEAFF
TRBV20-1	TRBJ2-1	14	CSAPGLRTGNEQFF
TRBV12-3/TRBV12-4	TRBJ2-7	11	CASSMGVEQYF
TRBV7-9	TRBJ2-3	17	CASSGELGGALSDTQYF
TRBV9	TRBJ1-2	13	CASSPYVGYGYTF
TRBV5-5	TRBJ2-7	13	CASSFILMAEQYF
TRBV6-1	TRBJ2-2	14	CASDSGRATGELFF
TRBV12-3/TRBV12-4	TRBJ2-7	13	CASSGTLTYEQYF
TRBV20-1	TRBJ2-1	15	CSARVSGVLYNEQFF
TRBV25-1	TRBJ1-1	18	CASSGLGDKPLWGTEAFF
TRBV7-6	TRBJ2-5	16	CASSLAGLAARETQYF
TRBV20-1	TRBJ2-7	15	CSAPRHVTGAYEQYF
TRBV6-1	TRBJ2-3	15	CASSAGTSGPDTQYF
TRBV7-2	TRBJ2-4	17	CASSPRGGQGARNIQYF
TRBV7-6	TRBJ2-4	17	CASSAGLAGGPENIQYF
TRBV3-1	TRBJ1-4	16	CASSQGLGSTNEKLFF
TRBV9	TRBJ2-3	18	CASSVLAGAISSTDTQYF